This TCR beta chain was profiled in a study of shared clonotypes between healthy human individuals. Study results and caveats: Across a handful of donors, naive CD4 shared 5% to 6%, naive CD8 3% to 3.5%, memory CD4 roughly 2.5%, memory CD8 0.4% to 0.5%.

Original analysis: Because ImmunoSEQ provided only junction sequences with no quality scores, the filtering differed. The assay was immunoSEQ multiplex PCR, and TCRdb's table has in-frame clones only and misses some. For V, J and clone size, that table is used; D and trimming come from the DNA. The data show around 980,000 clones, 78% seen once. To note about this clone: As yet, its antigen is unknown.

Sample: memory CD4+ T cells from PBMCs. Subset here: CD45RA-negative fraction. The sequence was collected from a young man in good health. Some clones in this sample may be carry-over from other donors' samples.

The CDR3 DNA reads TGTGCCAGCAGGTCCGGGTCATCAACCGCTGAAGCTTTCTTT. It is translated as CASRSGSSTAEAFF. The V and J genes are TRBV28 and TRBJ1-1; D is undetermined. V was pared by 6 bases and J by 6 bases, with 17 bases between. The CDR3 loop spans 14 amino acids. Germline V lookup: CDR1 MDHEN, CDR2 SYDVKM.